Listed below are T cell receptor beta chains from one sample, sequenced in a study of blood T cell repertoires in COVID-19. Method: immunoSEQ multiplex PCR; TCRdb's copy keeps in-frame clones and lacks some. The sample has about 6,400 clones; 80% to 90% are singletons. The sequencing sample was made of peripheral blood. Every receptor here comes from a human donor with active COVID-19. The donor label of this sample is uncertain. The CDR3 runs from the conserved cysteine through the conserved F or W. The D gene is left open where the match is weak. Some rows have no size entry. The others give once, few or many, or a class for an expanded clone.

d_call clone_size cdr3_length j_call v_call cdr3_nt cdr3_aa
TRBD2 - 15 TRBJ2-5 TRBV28 TGTGCCAGCAGTTCGGAGCGGGAGGCCCAAGAGACCCAGTACTTC CASSSEREAQETQYF
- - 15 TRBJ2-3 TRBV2 TGTGCCAGCAGTGAAGACCGGGGGAAGGCAGATACGCAGTATTTT CASSEDRGKADTQYF
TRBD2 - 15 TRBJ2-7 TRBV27 TGTGCCAGCAGTTTATATACTAGCGGAACCTACGAGCAGTACTTC CASSLYTSGTYEQYF
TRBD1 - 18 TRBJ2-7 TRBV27 TGTGCCAGCAGTTTTTCCCCTCGAACAGGGGTTCGATCCTACGAGCAGTACTTC CASSFSPRTGVRSYEQYF
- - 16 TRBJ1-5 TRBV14 TGTGCCAGCAGCCAAGGCGGCCCCAATAGCAATCAGCCCCAGCATTTT CASSQGGPNSNQPQHF
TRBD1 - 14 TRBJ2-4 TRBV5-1 TGCGCCAGCAGCGAGACAGGGGGCTGGGACATTCAGTACTTC CASSETGGWDIQYF
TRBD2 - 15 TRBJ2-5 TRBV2 TGTGCCAGCAGGGGGGGACTAGCGGAGCAAGAGACCCAGTACTTC CASRGGLAEQETQYF
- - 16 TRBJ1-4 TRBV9 TGTGCCAGCAGCAGGGGGTTGGATGCAACTAATGAAAAACTGTTTTTT CASSRGLDATNEKLFF
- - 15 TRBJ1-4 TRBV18 TGTGCCAGCTCACCACCACAGGGCTGGGGTGAAAAACTGTTTTTT CASSPPQGWGEKLFF
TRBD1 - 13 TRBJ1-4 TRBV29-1 TGCAGCGTTGGAGGGACAGGGGGAGAAAAACTGTTTTTT CSVGGTGGEKLFF
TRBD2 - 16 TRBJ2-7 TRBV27 TGTGCCAGCAGTACTCTACTAGCGGGAGCTACCTACGAGCAGTACTTC CASSTLLAGATYEQYF
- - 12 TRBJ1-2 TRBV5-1 TGCGCCAGCAGCTTAGGGTCTAGCGGCTACACCTTC CASSLGSSGYTF
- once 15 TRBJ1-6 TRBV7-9 TGTGCCAGCAGCTTACAGAACTCCTATAATTCACCCCTCCACTTT CASSLQNSYNSPLHF
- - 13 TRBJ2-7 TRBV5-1 TGCGCCAGCAGCAGCGTCCGAGGCTACGAGCAGTACTTC CASSSVRGYEQYF
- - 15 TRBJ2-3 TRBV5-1 TGCGCCAGCAGGGCTACAGGAGGGGGCACAGATACGCAGTATTTT CASRATGGGTDTQYF
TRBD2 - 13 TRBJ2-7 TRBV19 TGTGCCAGTAGTCCTAGCGGGAGGTACGAGCAGTACTTC CASSPSGRYEQYF
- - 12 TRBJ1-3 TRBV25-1 TGTGCCAGCAGTGAACTTGGAAACACCATATATTTT CASSELGNTIYF
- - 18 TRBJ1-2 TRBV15 TGTGCCACCAGCAGAGACCCCCCGGGACTCTTACTTAACTATGGCTACACCTTC CATSRDPPGLLLNYGYTF
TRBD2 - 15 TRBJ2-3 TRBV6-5 TGTGCCAGCAGTAACCTTGCGGGGGGCGCGGATACGCAGTATTTT CASSNLAGGADTQYF
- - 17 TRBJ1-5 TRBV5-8 TGTGCCAGCAGCTTGAGCCGAGGGGGAATAAGCAATCAGCCCCAGCATTTT CASSLSRGGISNQPQHF
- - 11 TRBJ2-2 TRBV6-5 TGTGCCAGCAGCGGGGCCGGGGAGCTGTTTTTT CASSGAGELFF